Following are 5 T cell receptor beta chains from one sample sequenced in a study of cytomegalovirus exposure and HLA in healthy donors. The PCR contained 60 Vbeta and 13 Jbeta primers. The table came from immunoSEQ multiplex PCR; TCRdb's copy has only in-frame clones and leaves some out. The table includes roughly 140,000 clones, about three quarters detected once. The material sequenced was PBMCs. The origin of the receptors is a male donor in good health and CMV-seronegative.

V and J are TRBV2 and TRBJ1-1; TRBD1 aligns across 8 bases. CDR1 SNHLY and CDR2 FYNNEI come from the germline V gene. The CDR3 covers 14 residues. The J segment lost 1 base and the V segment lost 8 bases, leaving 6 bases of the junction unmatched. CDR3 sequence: CASGTGPQNTEAFF. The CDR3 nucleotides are TGTGCCAGCGGGACAGGACCTCAGAACACTGAAGCTTTCTTT. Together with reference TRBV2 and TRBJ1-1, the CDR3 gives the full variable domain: EPEVTQTPSHQVTQMGQEVILRCVPISNHLYFYWYRQILGQKVEFLVSFYNNEISEKSEIFDDQFSVERPDGSNFTLKIRSTKLEDSAMYFCASGTGPQNTEAFFGQGTRLTVV.

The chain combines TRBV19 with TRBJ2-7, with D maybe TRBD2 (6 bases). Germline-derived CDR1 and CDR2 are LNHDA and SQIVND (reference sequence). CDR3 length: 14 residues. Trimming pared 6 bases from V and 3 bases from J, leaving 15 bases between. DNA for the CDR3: TGTGCCAGTAGCCCGGGACTGACCCTCTACGAGCAGTACTTC. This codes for CASSPGLTLYEQYF. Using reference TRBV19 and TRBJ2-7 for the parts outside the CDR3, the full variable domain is DGGITQSPKYLFRKEGQNVTLSCEQNLNHDAMYWYRQDPGQGLRLIYYSQIVNDFQKGDIAEGYSVSREKKESFPLTVTSAQKNPTAFYLCASSPGLTLYEQYFGPGTRLTVT.

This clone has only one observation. The DNA of the CDR3 is TGTGCCAGCAGCTCCCCAATGGACAGGTCCTACGAGCAGTACTTC. Translation gives CASSSPMDRSYEQYF. The chain combines TRBV5-6 with TRBJ2-7, with TRBD1 identical over 7 bases. V was clipped by 3 bases and J by 1 base; unmatched bases: 7. CDR1 is SGHDT, CDR2 YYEEEE, per germline. This CDR3 comprises 15 residues.

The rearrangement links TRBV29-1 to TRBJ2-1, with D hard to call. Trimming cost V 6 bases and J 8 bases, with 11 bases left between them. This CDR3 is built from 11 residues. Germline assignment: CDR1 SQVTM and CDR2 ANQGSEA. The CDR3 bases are TGCAGCGTAAAACGTGGAGATGAGCAGTTCTTC. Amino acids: CSVKRGDEQFF.

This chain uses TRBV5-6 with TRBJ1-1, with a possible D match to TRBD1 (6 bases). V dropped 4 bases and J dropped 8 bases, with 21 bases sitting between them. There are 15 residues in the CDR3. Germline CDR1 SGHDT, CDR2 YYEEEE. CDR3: CASSLSRDNGVEAFF. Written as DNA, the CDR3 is TGTGCCAGCAGCCTCAGCCGGGACAACGGGGTGGAAGCTTTCTTT.